The 32 T cell receptor beta chains below were found in one sample sequenced in a study of cytomegalovirus exposure and HLA in healthy donors (dated by TCRdb to between 2016 and 2019). Receptor amplification or capture employed the immunoSEQ multiplex PCR assay. TCRdb holds this immuneACCESS table with in-frame rearrangements only. Some clones are missing; in checked studies, unresolved V genes explain under half, and the rest has no known cause. The sample table holds roughly 220,000 clones, of which around four fifths were seen once. The ten largest account for over 12% of the sample. Material for sequencing was PBMCs. The receptors derive from a woman aged 25 to 45 in good health and CMV-seropositive.

The gene calls are TRBV2 and TRBJ2-1; D is unclear. The ends were cut back, 2 bases at V and 0 bases at J, with 11 bases in the middle. The CDR3 loop spans 16 amino acids. Germline loops: CDR1 SNHLY, CDR2 FYNNEI. CDR3 sequence (DNA): TGTGCCAGCAGTGAATCTACAGTGAACTCCTACAATGAGCAGTTCTTC. Protein sequence: CASSESTVNSYNEQFF.

This chain links TRBV27 with TRBJ1-1; D gene ambiguous. Germline CDR1 reads MNHEY; CDR2 reads SMNVEV (reference sequence). The length of the CDR3 is 15 residues. V shed 3 bases and J shed 0 bases, with 11 bases lying between them. This chain's CDR3 is CASSFGSAMNTEAFF. The DNA for the CDR3 is TGTGCCAGCAGTTTTGGTAGCGCGATGAACACTGAAGCTTTCTTT.

This chain connects TRBV6-1 to TRBJ2-3, with 11 bases aligning to TRBD1. The junction had 3 bases not matched to a gene; V was cut back by 1 base and J by 0 bases. Germline CDR1 reads MNHNS; CDR2 reads SASEGT. This CDR3 has 17 residues. The CDR3 sequence is CASSEEGQGGSTDTQYF. DNA of the CDR3: TGTGCCAGCAGTGAAGAGGGACAGGGGGGCAGCACAGATACGCAGTATTTT.

The chain is built from TRBV11-1 and TRBJ1-2; maybe TRBD1 (5 bases). Trimming left V 5 bases short and J 8 bases short, with 18 bases between. Germline V gene sequence: CDR1 SGHAT, CDR2 FQDESV (reference sequence). The CDR3 contains 14 residues. The CDR3 DNA is TGTGCCAGCAGCATCACGGGTGGCCGGGGGGGCTACACCTTC. Protein product: CASSITGGRGGYTF. Full variable domain (missing parts from reference TRBV11-1 and TRBJ1-2): EAEVAQSPRYKITEKSQAVAFWCDPISGHATLYWYRQILGQGPELLVQFQDESVVDDSQLPKDRFSAERLKGVDSTLKIQPAELGDSAMYLCASSITGGRGGYTFGSGTRLTVV.

The gene calls are TRBV30 and TRBJ1-2; D not resolved. V was cut by 4 bases and J by 7 bases, with 16 bases left in between. The CDR3 has 13 amino acids. Germline CDR1 GTSNPN, CDR2 SVGIG (reference sequence). CDR3 nucleotides: TGTGCCTGGATCAGTTCAAGGGCTCCTGGCTACACCTTC. Residues: CAWISSRAPGYTF.

CDR3 sequence reads: CASSELAFSYEQYF. The CDR3 nucleotides read TGTGCCAGCAGTGAACTAGCTTTTTCCTACGAGCAGTACTTC. The gene calls are TRBV27 and TRBJ2-7; tentative D call: TRBD2 (6 bases). The ends were cut back, 5 bases at V and 1 base at J, with 12 bases in the middle. The CDR3 loop spans 14 amino acids. The germline V gene has CDR1 MNHEY and CDR2 SMNVEV (reference sequence).

Notes on this clone: This sequence may be a read error, since a much larger clone differs from it by one base. The J gene is TRBJ2-3, the V gene TRBV6-1, with 12 bases matching TRBD2. This CDR3 has 15 residues. Germline V lookup: CDR1 MNHNS, CDR2 SASEGT. V was pared by 4 bases and J by 5 bases, with 4 bases of the junction left unmatched. The CDR3 region has the DNA TGTGCCAGCAGTGGGACTAGCGGGACGGTAGATACGCAGTATTTT. Translating gives CASSGTSGTVDTQYF.

The rearrangement links TRBV10-3 to TRBJ2-2, with TRBD1 identical over 7 bases. CDR1 and CDR2 (germline): ENHRY, SYGVKD. After removal of 11 bases from V and 0 bases from J, the junction contained 3 bases not matched to a gene. The CDR3 consists of 13 residues. CDR3 protein: CAAGTANTGELFF. The DNA of the CDR3 is TGTGCCGCCGGGACAGCGAACACCGGGGAGCTGTTTTTT.

The V gene is TRBV7-6, the J gene TRBJ2-7; D may be TRBD1 (6 bases). Germline values: CDR1 SGHVS, CDR2 FNYEAQ. The CDR3 has 14 amino acids. The ends were cut back, 1 base at V and 3 bases at J, with 10 bases in the middle. Here the CDR3 reads CASSLGAGDYEQYF. In DNA form, the CDR3 reads TGTGCCAGCAGCTTAGGTGCAGGGGACTACGAGCAGTACTTC.

The chain links TRBV29-1 to TRBJ2-1; 8 bases fit TRBD2. This CDR3 comprises 12 residues. Germline V gene data show CDR1 as SQVTM and CDR2 as ANQGSEA. V dropped 8 bases and J dropped 9; count of bases not matched to a gene: 9. This CDR3 is CSLRRGGSEQFF. For the CDR3, the DNA is TGCAGCCTACGCCGGGGGGGCAGTGAGCAGTTCTTC.

The rearrangement uses TRBV5-1 and TRBJ1-1; D is possibly TRBD1 (6 bases). The ends were cut back, 4 bases at V and 1 base at J, with 14 bases in the middle. This CDR3 has 15 amino acids. The V gene's germline CDR1 is SGHRS and CDR2 YFSETQ. This CDR3 is CASSLRDTSNTEAFF. The CDR3 region has the DNA TGCGCCAGCAGCCTTCGGGACACTTCGAACACTGAAGCTTTCTTT.

CDR3 DNA sequence: TGTGCCTGGAGTGTTAGCCTCAATGAGCAGTTCTTC. Protein product: CAWSVSLNEQFF. The rearrangement joins TRBV30 to TRBJ2-1; D not resolved. The CDR3 has 12 amino acids. V was pared by 0 bases and J by 6 bases, with 6 bases between. Germline V gene lookup returns CDR1 GTSNPN and CDR2 SVGIG (reference sequence).

The chain employs TRBV7-8 and TRBJ2-3; 7 positions agree with TRBD1. The ends lost 5 bases at V and 6 bases at J; junction bases unmatched: 2. This CDR3 is built from 12 residues. Germline V lookup: CDR1 SGHVS, CDR2 FQNEAQ. This CDR3 reads CASSPRGDTQYF. The CDR3 nucleotides are TGTGCCAGCAGCCCCAGGGGGGATACGCAGTATTTT.

This chain joins TRBV29-1 and TRBJ1-2, with TRBD1 matching 10 bases. The germline CDR1 and CDR2 sequences are SQVTM and ANQGSEA. V was clipped by 1 base and J by 3 bases; unmatched bases: 8. The CDR3 extends over 16 amino acids. Here the CDR3 DNA reads TGCAGCGTTGAAGGACAGGGGGCTATTCGGGACTATGGCTACACCTTC. This translates into CSVEGQGAIRDYGYTF.

The chain joins TRBV14 to TRBJ2-1; D not resolved. The V gene's germline CDR1 is SGHDN and CDR2 FVKESK. Trimming stripped 8 bases from V and 0 bases from J, with 5 bases between. This CDR3 is 12 amino acids long. Here the CDR3 DNA reads TGTGCCAGCGCACTCTCCTACAATGAGCAGTTCTTC. This translates into CASALSYNEQFF.

The J gene is TRBJ1-2, the V gene TRBV30, with D possibly being TRBD1 (6 bases). This CDR3 has 16 residues. CDR1 GTSNPN and CDR2 SVGIG come from the germline V gene (reference sequence). V lost 1 base and J 4 bases, leaving 19 bases between the germline ends. The CDR3 here is CAWSASYNRAGYGYTF. In DNA form, the CDR3 reads TGTGCCTGGAGTGCCTCTTATAACAGGGCGGGCTATGGCTACACCTTC.

V is TRBV7-9 and J is TRBJ2-7; D possibly matches TRBD1 or TRBD2 (5 bases each). This CDR3 spans 12 amino acids. V lost 6 bases to trimming and J lost 6 bases, with 12 bases between them. Germline CDR1 and CDR2: SEHNR and FQNEAQ (reference sequence). The CDR3 region has the DNA TGTGCCAGCAGGTCATCAGGGAGCGAGCAGTACTTC. Translating gives CASRSSGSEQYF.

The genes are TRBV11-2 and TRBJ2-1, with D unclear. The germline V gene encodes CDR1 SGHAT and CDR2 FQNNGV. The CDR3 consists of 12 residues. V lost 5 bases and J 5 bases, leaving 7 bases between the germline ends. The CDR3 sequence: CASSPANNEQFF. The CDR3 bases are TGTGCCAGCAGCCCAGCCAACAATGAGCAGTTCTTC.

V is TRBV7-8 and J is TRBJ2-7; 13 positions match TRBD2. Germline CDR1 reads SGHVS; CDR2 reads FQNEAQ. The trim removed 5 bases at V and 6 bases at J, leaving 13 bases unmatched. This CDR3 spans 17 amino acids. CDR3 DNA sequence: TGTGCCAGCAGCCTGAGGGGACTAGCGGGAATTCGAGGCGAGCAGTACTTC. Amino acid sequence: CASSLRGLAGIRGEQYF. Supplemented by reference TRBV7-8 and TRBJ2-7, the full variable domain reads GAGVSQSPRYKVAKRGQDVALRCDPISGHVSLFWYQQALGQGPEFLTYFQNEAQLDKSGLPSDRFFAERPEGSVSTLKIQRTQQEDSAVYLCASSLRGLAGIRGEQYFGPGTRLTVT.

The chain uses TRBV5-1 and TRBJ2-1; no definite D call. Germline CDR1 and CDR2: SGHRS and YFSETQ. Between the trimmed V and J ends, which lost 0 bases and 3 bases, there was a span of 10 bases. The CDR3 runs to 15 residues. The CDR3 DNA sequence: TGCGCCAGCAGCTTGGCCTTATCCTACTACAATGAGCAGTTCTTC. Residues: CASSLALSYYNEQFF.

The chain has TRBV9 and TRBJ1-3; D call uncertain. This CDR3 has 13 residues. Germline CDR1 is SGDLS and CDR2 is YYNGEE. V lost 5 bases, J lost 1 base, and 7 bases lay in between. The CDR3 protein is CASSGSSGNTIYF. CDR3 coding DNA: TGTGCCAGCAGTGGGTCGTCTGGAAACACCATATATTTT.

This chain connects TRBV5-6 to TRBJ2-5; 8 positions agree with TRBD2. This CDR3 is built from 15 residues. The V gene's germline CDR1 is SGHDT and CDR2 YYEEEE. V was pared by 5 bases and J by 4 bases, with 10 bases of the junction left unmatched. The CDR3 coding sequence is TGTGCCAGCAGTCTTAGCGGGAATTGGGGAGAGACCCAGTACTTC. Translation: CASSLSGNWGETQYF. The variable domain in full, with the rest retrieved from reference TRBV5-6 and TRBJ2-5, is DAGVTQSPTHLIKTRGQQVTLRCSPKSGHDTVSWYQQALGQGPQFIFQYYEEEERQRGNFPDRFSGHQFPNYSSELNVNALLLGDSALYLCASSLSGNWGETQYFGPGTRLLVL.

This clone was recorded once. This chain joins TRBV27 and TRBJ2-1; 8 bases are a match to TRBD1. The CDR3 is 15 residues long. In germline, CDR1 is MNHEY, CDR2 SMNVEV (reference sequence). V lost 2 bases, J lost 3 bases, and 3 bases stayed unmatched. The CDR3 protein is CASSLAGGFYNEQFF. The CDR3 nucleotides read TGTGCCAGCAGTTTAGCAGGGGGCTTCTACAATGAGCAGTTCTTC.

CDR3 nucleotides: TGTGCCTGGAGGACAGGGGCGGGCACAGATACGCAGTATTTT. Translation gives CAWRTGAGTDTQYF. This chain connects TRBV30 to TRBJ2-3; 8 nucleotides match TRBD1. The length of the CDR3 is 14 residues. Germline CDR1 and CDR2: GTSNPN and SVGIG (reference sequence). The V gene end was trimmed by 3 bases and the J gene end by 1 base; junction bases not matched to a gene: 3.

The chain joins TRBV27 to TRBJ1-5, with 7 bases lining up with TRBD1. The V gene end was trimmed by 1 base and the J gene end by 4 bases; junction bases not matched to a gene: 10. The CDR3 runs 17 residues. Germline CDR1 and CDR2: MNHEY and SMNVEV (reference sequence). The CDR3 DNA sequence: TGTGCCAGCAGTTTATTATCAACGACAGGGAAGAATCAGCCCCAGCATTTT. Amino acid sequence: CASSLLSTTGKNQPQHF.

This chain connects TRBV6-5 to TRBJ1-5; unclear D gene. The V end lost 5 bases, the J end lost 1 base, and 12 bases lay between the germline ends. The CDR3 runs 15 residues. Looked up from germline, CDR1 is MNHEY and CDR2 is SVGAGI. The CDR3 is CASSPTVGSNQPQHF. CDR3 nucleotides: TGTGCCAGCAGTCCCACGGTGGGCAGCAATCAGCCCCAGCATTTT.

This clone is a singleton in its sample. The CDR3 is CASSTLDRNTEAFF. The CDR3, as DNA: TGTGCCAGCAGCACCCTGGACAGGAACACTGAAGCTTTCTTT. The genes are TRBV13 and TRBJ1-1, with D possibly matching TRBD1 (6 bases). V lost 5 bases and J lost 1, with 11 bases in between. Germline CDR1 PRHDT, CDR2 FYEKMQ (reference sequence). The length of the CDR3 is 14 residues.

The chain uses TRBV5-1 and TRBJ2-5; tentative D call: TRBD1 (5 bases). V lost 0 bases and J 5 bases, leaving 14 bases between the germline ends. In germline, CDR1 is SGHRS, CDR2 YFSETQ. The CDR3 runs 15 residues. Written as DNA, the CDR3 is TGCGCCAGCAGCTTGGAGAAGGCGGCAGGGGAGACCCAGTACTTC. Residues: CASSLEKAAGETQYF.

V and J are TRBV5-1 and TRBJ2-7; 7 positions agree with TRBD1. The length of the CDR3 is 14 residues. CDR1 is SGHRS and CDR2 is YFSETQ in the germline V gene. The V segment lost 4 bases and the J segment 3 bases; nucleotides outside the gene matches: 7. The CDR3 nucleotides are TGCGCCAGCAGCCTACGGGACAGCCTCTACGAGCAGTACTTC. It encodes CASSLRDSLYEQYF.

V gene TRBV25-1 combines with J gene TRBJ1-1, with D perhaps matching TRBD1 (5 bases). The CDR3 runs 14 residues. Trimming removed 2 bases at V and 5 bases at J, with 12 bases between. Germline assignment: CDR1 MGHDK and CDR2 SYGVNS. The CDR3 here is CASSERGGGTEAFF. In DNA form, the CDR3 reads TGTGCCAGCAGTGAACGGGGGGGTGGGACTGAAGCTTTCTTT. Variable domain in full (rest from reference TRBV25-1 and TRBJ1-1): EADIYQTPRYLVIGTGKKITLECSQTMGHDKMYWYQQDPGMELHLIHYSYGVNSTEKGDLSSESTVSRIRTEHFPLTLESARPSHTSQYLCASSERGGGTEAFFGQGTRLTVV.

This clone was detected only once. V and J are TRBV9 and TRBJ2-5, with 7 positions matching TRBD1. Germline V gene data show CDR1 as SGDLS and CDR2 as YYNGEE. V lost 0 bases to trimming and J lost 4 bases; unmatched junction nucleotides: 6. The CDR3 covers 15 residues. The CDR3 here is CASSVEHRGRETQYF. DNA for the CDR3: TGTGCCAGCAGCGTAGAGCACAGGGGTCGAGAGACCCAGTACTTC.

The chain recombines TRBV7-6 with TRBJ2-7; 8 bases map to TRBD2. Germline CDR1 is SGHVS and CDR2 is FNYEAQ. V shed 3 bases and J 4 bases; nucleotides not matched to a gene: 8. The length of the CDR3 is 15 residues. CDR3 amino acids: CASSFKEAGGYEQYF. The CDR3 bases are TGTGCCAGCAGCTTTAAAGAGGCGGGAGGATACGAGCAGTACTTC.